Reported below is one T cell receptor (beta chain). This sample is part of a study of cytomegalovirus exposure and HLA in healthy donors. Regarding donors, all were healthy bone marrow donors. PCR primers comprised 60 Vbeta and 13 Jbeta primers. The method was immunoSEQ multiplex PCR; TCRdb's version includes in-frame clones alone and lacks a portion of them. The sample yields around 160,000 clones, roughly 80% seen once. The material sequenced was PBMCs. This receptor was obtained from a woman aged 35 to 49 in good health and CMV-seropositive.

The CDR3 reads CASKHRVSATQYF. The CDR3 nucleotides read TGTGCCAGCAAACACAGGGTCTCGGCGACCCAGTACTTC. V is TRBV13 and J is TRBJ2-5; D may be TRBD1 (6 bases). The CDR3 runs to 13 residues. The V gene lost 7 bases and the J gene lost 7 bases, with 16 bases spanning the gap. The germline CDR1 and CDR2 sequences are PRHDT and FYEKMQ (reference sequence).